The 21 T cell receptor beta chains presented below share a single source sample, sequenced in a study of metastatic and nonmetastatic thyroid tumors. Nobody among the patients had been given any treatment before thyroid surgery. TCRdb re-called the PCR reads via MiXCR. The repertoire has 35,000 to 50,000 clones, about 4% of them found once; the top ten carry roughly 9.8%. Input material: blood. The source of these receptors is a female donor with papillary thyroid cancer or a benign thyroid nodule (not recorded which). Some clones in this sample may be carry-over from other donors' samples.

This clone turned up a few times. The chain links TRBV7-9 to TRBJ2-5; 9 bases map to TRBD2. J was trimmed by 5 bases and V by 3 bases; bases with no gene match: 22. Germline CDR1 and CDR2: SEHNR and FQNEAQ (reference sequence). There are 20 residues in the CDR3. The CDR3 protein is CASSFLKGTSCSGSGETQYF. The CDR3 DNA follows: TGTGCCAGCAGCTTCCTAAAGGGGACCTCGTGTAGCGGGAGTGGGGAGACCCAGTACTTC.

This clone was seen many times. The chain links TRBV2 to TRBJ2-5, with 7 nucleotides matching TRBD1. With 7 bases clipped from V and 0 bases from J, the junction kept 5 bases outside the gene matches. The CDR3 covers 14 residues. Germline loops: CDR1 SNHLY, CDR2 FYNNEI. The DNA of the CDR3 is TGTGCCAGCATGGGACAGACGTACCAAGAGACCCAGTACTTC. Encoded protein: CASMGQTYQETQYF.

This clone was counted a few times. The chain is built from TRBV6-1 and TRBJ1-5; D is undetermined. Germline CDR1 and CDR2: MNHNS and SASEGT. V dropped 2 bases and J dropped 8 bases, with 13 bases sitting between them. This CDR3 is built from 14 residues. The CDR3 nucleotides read TGTGCCAGCAGTGAAATGAGCAGAAATAAGCCCCAGCATTTT. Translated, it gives CASSEMSRNKPQHF.

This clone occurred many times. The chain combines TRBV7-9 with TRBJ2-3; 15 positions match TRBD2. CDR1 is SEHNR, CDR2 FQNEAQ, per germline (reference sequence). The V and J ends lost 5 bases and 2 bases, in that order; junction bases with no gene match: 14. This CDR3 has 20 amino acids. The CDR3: CASSRTWTSGRARNTDTQYF. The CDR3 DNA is TGTGCCAGCAGCAGGACATGGACTAGCGGGAGGGCACGGAACACAGATACGCAGTATTTT.

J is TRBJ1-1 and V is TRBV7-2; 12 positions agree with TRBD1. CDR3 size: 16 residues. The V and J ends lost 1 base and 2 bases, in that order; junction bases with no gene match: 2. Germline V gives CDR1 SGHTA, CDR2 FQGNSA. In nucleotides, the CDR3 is TGTGCCAGCAGCTTAGTAGGGACAGGGGGCAACACTGAAGCTTTCTTT. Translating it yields CASSLVGTGGNTEAFF.

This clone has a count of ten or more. CDR3 DNA: TGTGCCAGTAGTATTACTGAAAAACTGTTTTTT. Translated: CASSITEKLFF. This chain joins TRBV19 and TRBJ1-4; D call uncertain. The CDR3 has 11 residues. Trimming shortened V by 3 bases and J by 7 bases, and 3 bases separated the two germline ends. The germline gives CDR1 LNHDA, CDR2 SQIVND (reference sequence).

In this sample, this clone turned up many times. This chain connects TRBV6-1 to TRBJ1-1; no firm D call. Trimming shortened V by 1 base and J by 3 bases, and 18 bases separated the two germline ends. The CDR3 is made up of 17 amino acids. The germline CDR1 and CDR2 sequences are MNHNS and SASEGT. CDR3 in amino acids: CASSEVLGEWLYTEAFF. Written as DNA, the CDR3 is TGTGCCAGCAGTGAAGTTCTGGGTGAGTGGTTGTACACTGAAGCTTTCTTT.

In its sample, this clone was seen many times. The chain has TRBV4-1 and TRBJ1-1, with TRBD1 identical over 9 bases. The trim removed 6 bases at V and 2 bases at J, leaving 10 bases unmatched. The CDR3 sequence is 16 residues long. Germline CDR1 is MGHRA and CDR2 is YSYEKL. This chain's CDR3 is CASRNPWDRANTEAFF. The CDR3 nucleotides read TGCGCCAGCAGGAACCCCTGGGACAGGGCTAACACTGAAGCTTTCTTT.

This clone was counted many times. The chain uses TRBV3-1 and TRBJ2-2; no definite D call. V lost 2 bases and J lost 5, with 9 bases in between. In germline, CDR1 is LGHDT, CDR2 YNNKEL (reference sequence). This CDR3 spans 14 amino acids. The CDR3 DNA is TGTGCCAGCAGCCAAACCACGGTTACCGGGGAGCTGTTTTTT. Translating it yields CASSQTTVTGELFF.

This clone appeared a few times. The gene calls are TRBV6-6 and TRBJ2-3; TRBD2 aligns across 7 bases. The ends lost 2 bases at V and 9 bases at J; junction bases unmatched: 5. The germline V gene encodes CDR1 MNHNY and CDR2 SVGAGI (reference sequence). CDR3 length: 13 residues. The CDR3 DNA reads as TGTGCCAGCAGTTACACCGTGGGGGGGACGCAGTATTTT. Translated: CASSYTVGGTQYF.

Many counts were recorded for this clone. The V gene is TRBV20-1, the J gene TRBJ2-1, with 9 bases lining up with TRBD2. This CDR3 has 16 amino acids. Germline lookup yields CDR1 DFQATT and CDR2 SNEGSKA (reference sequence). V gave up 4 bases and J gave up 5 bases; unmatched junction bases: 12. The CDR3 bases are TGCAGTGCTATAGCGGCTAGCGGGAACCTAGACAATGAGCAGTTCTTC. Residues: CSAIAASGNLDNEQFF.

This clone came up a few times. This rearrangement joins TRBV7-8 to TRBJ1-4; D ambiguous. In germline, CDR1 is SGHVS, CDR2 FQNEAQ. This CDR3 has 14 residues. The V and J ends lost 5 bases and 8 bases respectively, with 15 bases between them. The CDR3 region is CASSPHLSTEKLFF. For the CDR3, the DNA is TGTGCCAGCAGCCCACATTTGTCCACCGAAAAACTGTTTTTT.

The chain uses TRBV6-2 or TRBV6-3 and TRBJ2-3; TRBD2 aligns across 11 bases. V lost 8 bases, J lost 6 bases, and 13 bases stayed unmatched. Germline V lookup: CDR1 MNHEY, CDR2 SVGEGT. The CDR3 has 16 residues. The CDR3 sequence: CASASGGLAGWDTQYF. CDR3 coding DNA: TGTGCCAGCGCATCGGGCGGACTAGCGGGTTGGGATACGCAGTATTTT.

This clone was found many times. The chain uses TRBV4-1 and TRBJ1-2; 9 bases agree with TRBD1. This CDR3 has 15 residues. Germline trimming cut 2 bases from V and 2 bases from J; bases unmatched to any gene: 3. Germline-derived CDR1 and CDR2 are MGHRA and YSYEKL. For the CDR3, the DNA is TGCGCCAGCAGCCAACCCGGGACAGGGAACTATGGCTACACCTTC. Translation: CASSQPGTGNYGYTF.

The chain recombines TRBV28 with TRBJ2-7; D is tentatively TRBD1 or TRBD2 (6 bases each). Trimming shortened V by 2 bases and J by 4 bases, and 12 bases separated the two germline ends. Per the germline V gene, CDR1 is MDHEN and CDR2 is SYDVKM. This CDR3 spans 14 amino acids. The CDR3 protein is CASSLSRGGYEQYF. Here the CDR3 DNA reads TGTGCCAGCAGTTTAAGTAGAGGGGGGTACGAGCAGTACTTC.

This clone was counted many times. CDR3 sequence (DNA): TGCAGTGCTAGTTTAGGGGGCTCAAGCTCTGGGGCCAACGTCCTGACTTTC. Its translation is CSASLGGSSSGANVLTF. The rearrangement links TRBV20-1 to TRBJ2-6; 7 nucleotides match TRBD1. The V gene's germline CDR1 is DFQATT and CDR2 SNEGSKA (reference sequence). V trimming: 3 bases; J trimming: 0 bases; junction bases outside the gene matches: 8. CDR3 length: 17 amino acids.

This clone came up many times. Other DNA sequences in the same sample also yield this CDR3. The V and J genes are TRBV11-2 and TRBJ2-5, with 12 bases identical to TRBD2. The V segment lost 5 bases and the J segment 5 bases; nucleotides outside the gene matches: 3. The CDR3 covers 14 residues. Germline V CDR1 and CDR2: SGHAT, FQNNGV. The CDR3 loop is CASSLLAGGETQYF. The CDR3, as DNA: TGTGCCAGCAGCCTCCTAGCGGGAGGGGAGACCCAGTACTTC.

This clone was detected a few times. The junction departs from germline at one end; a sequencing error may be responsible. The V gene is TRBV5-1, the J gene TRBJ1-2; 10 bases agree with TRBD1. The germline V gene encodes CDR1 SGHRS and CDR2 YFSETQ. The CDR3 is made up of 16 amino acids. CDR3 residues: CASSGTGVWSGDGYTF. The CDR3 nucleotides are TGTGCCAGCAGCGGGACAGGGGTATGGTCCGGCGATGGCTACACCTTC.

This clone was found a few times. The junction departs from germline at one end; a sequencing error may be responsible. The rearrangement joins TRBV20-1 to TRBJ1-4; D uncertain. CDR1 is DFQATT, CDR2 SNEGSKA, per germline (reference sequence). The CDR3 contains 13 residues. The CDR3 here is CSDRDIQDEKLFF. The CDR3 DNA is TGCAGTGATAGAGACATCCAGGATGAAAAACTGTTTTTT.

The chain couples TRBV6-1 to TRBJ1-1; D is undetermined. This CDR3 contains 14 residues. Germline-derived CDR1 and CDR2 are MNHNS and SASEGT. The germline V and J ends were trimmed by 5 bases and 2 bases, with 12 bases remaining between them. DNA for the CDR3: TGTGCCAGCAGTCCTCTGGGCCCAAACACTGAAGCTTTCTTT. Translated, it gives CASSPLGPNTEAFF.

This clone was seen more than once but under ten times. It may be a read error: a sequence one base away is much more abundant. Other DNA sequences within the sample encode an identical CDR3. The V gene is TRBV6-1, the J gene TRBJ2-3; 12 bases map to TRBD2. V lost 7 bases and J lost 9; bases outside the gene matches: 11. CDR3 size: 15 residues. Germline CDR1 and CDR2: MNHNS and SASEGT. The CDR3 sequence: CASTLTSGSKETQYF. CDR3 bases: TGTGCCAGCACTTTGACTAGCGGGAGCAAAGAAACGCAGTATTTT.